This T cell receptor beta chain was obtained from a study of tumor-infiltrating lymphocytes in primary liver carcinoma. Findings and limits, study-wide: Tumors had a top-250-clone fraction that was significantly higher than blood (p = 0.039).

In addition to blood RNA drawn from unsorted whole blood, germline DNA was extracted. Four milliliters of peripheral blood were gathered ahead of the operation. This CDR3 region has 14 residues. V shed 0 bases and J 7 bases; nucleotides not matched to a gene: 6. Per germline, CDR1 GTSNPN and CDR2 SVGIG (reference sequence). The investigators made TCR beta cDNA from roughly 0.45 ug total RNA, using a constant-region primer. Each TCR beta library was derived from three nested multiplex PCR rounds that employed slightly modified ARM-PCR. Both of the initial two PCR rounds ran for nine to eleven cycles and employed TRBV1-TRBV30 forward primers alongside a C-beta reverse primer. Each CDR3 protein gets one entry after TCRdb re-called the multiplex PCR reads with MiXCR. The table shows 150,000 to 200,000 distinct CDR3 sequences, with around 60% occurring only once. Concerning this clonotype itself: Antigen: not known.

This clonotype was sampled from a man aged 35 to 55 with primary liver carcinoma and hepatitis B virus infection. The specimen was peripheral blood. This sequence joins TRBV30 and TRBJ1-5; 7 bases line up with TRBD1. For the CDR3, the DNA is TGTGCCTGGAGTGTAACAGGGGTCGGACAGCCCCAGCATTTT. It is translated as CAWSVTGVGQPQHF.